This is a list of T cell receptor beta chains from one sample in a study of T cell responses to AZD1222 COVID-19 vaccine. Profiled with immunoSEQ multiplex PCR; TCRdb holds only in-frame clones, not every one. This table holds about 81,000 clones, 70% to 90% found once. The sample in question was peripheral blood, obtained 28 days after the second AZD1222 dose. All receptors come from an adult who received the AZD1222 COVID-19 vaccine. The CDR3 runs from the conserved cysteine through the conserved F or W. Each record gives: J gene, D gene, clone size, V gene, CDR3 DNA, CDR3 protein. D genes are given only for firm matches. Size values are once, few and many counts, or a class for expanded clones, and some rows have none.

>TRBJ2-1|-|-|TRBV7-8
TGTGCCAGCAGCCCTCGCAGGGAGCAGTTCTTC
CASSPRREQFF
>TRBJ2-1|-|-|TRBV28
TGTGCCAGCAGTACATCCGGGATCCACAATGAGCAGTTCTTC
CASSTSGIHNEQFF
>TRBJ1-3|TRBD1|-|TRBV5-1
TGCGCCAGCAGCGTGACAGGGTCTGGAAACACCATATATTTT
CASSVTGSGNTIYF
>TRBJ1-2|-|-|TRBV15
TGTGCCACCAGCAGAGTGGGTCAAGGGGTTGGCTACACCTTC
CATSRVGQGVGYTF
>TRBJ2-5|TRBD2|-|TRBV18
TGTGCCAGCTCACCAGAGGCTCCTAGCGGGAAAGAGACCCAGTACTTC
CASSPEAPSGKETQYF
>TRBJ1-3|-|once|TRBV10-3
TGTGCCATCAGTGAGTCGGCAGGGCCTGGAAACACCATATATTTT
CAISESAGPGNTIYF
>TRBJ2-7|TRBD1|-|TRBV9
TGTGCCAGCAGCGCTCGCGGACAGGGGGCTTTCTACGAGCAGTACTTC
CASSARGQGAFYEQYF
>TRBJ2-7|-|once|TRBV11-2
TGTGCCAGCAGCCGCCGTTTTATCGGCGGGATCGGAGTGTACTTC
CASSRRFIGGIGVYF
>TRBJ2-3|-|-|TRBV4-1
TGCGCCAGCAGCCAAGATCCAGGGGGCACAGATACGCAGTATTTT
CASSQDPGGTDTQYF
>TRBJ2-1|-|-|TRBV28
TGTGCCAGCAGTTGGGGAGGGGGCCATTCCTACAATGAGCAGTTCTTC
CASSWGGGHSYNEQFF
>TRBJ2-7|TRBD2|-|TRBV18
TGTGCCAGCTCACCCGGCCTAGCGGAGGGGCACGAGCAGTACTTC
CASSPGLAEGHEQYF
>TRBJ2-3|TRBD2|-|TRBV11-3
TGTGCCAGCAGCAGGGGACTAGCAAGCACAGATACGCAGTATTTT
CASSRGLASTDTQYF
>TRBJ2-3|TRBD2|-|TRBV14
TGTGCCAGCAGCCAATTTGGCGGGAGCTATGGATGGGATACGCAGTATTTT
CASSQFGGSYGWDTQYF
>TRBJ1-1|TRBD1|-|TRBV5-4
TGTGCCAGCAGCTTTAAGCAGGGGGGGACTGAAGCTTTCTTT
CASSFKQGGTEAFF
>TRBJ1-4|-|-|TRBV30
TGTGCCTGGAGGGGGGGCGGGACAAATGAAAAACTGTTTTTT
CAWRGGGTNEKLFF
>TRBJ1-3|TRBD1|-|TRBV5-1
TGCGCCAGCAGCCTCGGGACAGCCGGAAACACCATATATTTT
CASSLGTAGNTIYF
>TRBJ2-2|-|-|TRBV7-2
TGTGCCAGCAGCCCCGGACAGACCGGGGAGCTGTTTTTT
CASSPGQTGELFF
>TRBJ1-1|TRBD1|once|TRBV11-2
TGTGCCAGCAGCCGGGGACAGGTAAACACTGAAGCTTTCTTT
CASSRGQVNTEAFF
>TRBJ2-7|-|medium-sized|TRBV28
TGTGCCAGCAGTTTCCCGGACGAGCAGTACTTC
CASSFPDEQYF
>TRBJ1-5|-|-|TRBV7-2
TGTGCCAGCAGGGTACCGGGACACCCCAATCAGCCCCAGCATTTT
CASRVPGHPNQPQHF
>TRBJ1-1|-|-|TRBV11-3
TGTGCCAGCAGCTTAGGGGGCAACACTGAAGCTTTCTTT
CASSLGGNTEAFF
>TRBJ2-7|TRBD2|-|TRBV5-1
TGCGCCAGCAGCTTGGTTGCTAGCGGGAGCTACGAGCAGTACTTC
CASSLVASGSYEQYF
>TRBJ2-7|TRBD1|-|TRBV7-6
TGTGCCAGCAGCCCCGGGACAGTCTTATACGAGCAGTACTTC
CASSPGTVLYEQYF
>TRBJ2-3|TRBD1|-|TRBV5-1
TGCGCCAGCAGCCGGACAGGGGTTATCACAGATACGCAGTATTTT
CASSRTGVITDTQYF
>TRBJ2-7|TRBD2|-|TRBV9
TGTGCCAGCAGCCCAGGGACTAGCGGTTACTACGAGCAGTACTTC
CASSPGTSGYYEQYF
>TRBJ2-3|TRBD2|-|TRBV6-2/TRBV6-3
TGTGCCAGCAGTCTCGGACTAGTCAGCACAGATACGCAGTATTTT
CASSLGLVSTDTQYF
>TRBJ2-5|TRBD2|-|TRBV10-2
TGCGCCAGCAGGCTAGCGGGGGAAGAGACCCAGTACTTC
CASRLAGEETQYF
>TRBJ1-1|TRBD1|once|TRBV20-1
TGCAGTGCTAGTTCCGCCTGGACAGGGCGGAACACTGAAGCTTTCTTT
CSASSAWTGRNTEAFF
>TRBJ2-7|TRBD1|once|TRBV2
TGTGCCAGCAGCCTACAGGGGGCCCGATACGAGCAGTACTTC
CASSLQGARYEQYF
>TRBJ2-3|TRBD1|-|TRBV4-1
TGCGCCAGCAGCACCCGACAGGGGCCACTCAACACAGATACGCAGTATTTT
CASSTRQGPLNTDTQYF
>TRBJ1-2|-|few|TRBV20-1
TGCAGTGCTAGAGACAGCTATGGCTACACCTTC
CSARDSYGYTF
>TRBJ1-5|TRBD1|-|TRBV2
TGTGCCAGCAGACAGGGGGGCAATCAGCCCCAGCATTTT
CASRQGGNQPQHF
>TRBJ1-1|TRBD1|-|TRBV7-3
TGTGCCAGCAGTCCGGGACAGAGGACTGAAGCTTTCTTT
CASSPGQRTEAFF
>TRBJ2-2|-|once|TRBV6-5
TGTGCCAGCAATGTCGACGGACTTTTAGAGCTGTTTTTT
CASNVDGLLELFF
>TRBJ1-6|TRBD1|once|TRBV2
TGTGCCACCTCCCGGGACAGGTCGTCCTCACCCCTCCACTTT
CATSRDRSSSPLHF
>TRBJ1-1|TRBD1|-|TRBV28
TGTGCCAGCAGTTTATGGGCGGGACAGGGAGAAGCTTTCTTT
CASSLWAGQGEAFF
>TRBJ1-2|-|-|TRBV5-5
TGTGCCAGCAGCTTGATAGGCAAGGGGACCGACACCTTC
CASSLIGKGTDTF
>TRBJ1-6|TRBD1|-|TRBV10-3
TGTGCCATCAGTGAGCTTGGACAGGGGAATTCACCCCTCCACTTT
CAISELGQGNSPLHF
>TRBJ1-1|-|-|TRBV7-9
TGTGCCAGCAGGGGCCCAGGGTTTGCCACTGAAGCTTTCTTT
CASRGPGFATEAFF
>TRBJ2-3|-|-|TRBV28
TGTGCCAGCAGTTCTAGCGCCCCAGATACGCAGTATTTT
CASSSSAPDTQYF
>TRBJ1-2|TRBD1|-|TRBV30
TGTGCCTGGAGTACCCCAGGGGGGATCTATGGCTACACCTTC
CAWSTPGGIYGYTF
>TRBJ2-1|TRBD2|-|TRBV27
TGTGCCAGCGGGGAGCGGGACTCCTACAATGAGCAGTTCTTC
CASGERDSYNEQFF
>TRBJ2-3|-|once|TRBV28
TGTGCCAGCCTCCAGGGGACAGATACGCAGTATTTT
CASLQGTDTQYF
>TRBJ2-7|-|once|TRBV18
TGTGCCAGCTCACCACTGTTCGGCCCAGGCTCCTACGAGCAGTACTTC
CASSPLFGPGSYEQYF
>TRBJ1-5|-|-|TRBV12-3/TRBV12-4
TGTGCCAGCAGTCTAGGGAGGGACTCCCGCGATTTT
CASSLGRDSRDF